The 17 T cell receptor beta chains below all came from one sample that was sequenced in a study of a mutant IDH1 vaccine in newly diagnosed glioma. Time point: week 11, during vaccination. In every dose of vaccine, 300 ug of mutant IDH1 20-mer peptide was given alongside topical imiquimod. The antigens of these receptors remain unknown. TCRdb keeps only in-frame clones here, not all; method: immunoSEQ multiplex PCR. The data hold 110,000 or so clones, with 75% to 90% observed a single time. Sequencing used PBMCs, obtained from a glioma patient whose treatment included an IDH1 peptide vaccine. The receptors were sampled from a woman in her fifties or sixties with glioma.

The chain combines TRBV6-5 with TRBJ1-3, with 7 bases lining up with TRBD1. The CDR3 extends over 15 amino acids. Trimming cost V 6 bases and J 3 bases; bases outside gene matches: 8. The germline V gene encodes CDR1 MNHEY and CDR2 SVGAGI. The CDR3 sequence: CASRPGTANGNTIYF. The CDR3 DNA sequence: TGTGCCAGCAGACCCGGGACAGCAAATGGAAACACCATATATTTT.

This chain joins TRBV28 and TRBJ2-7; D is unresolved. The CDR3 spans 14 residues. Trimming shortened V by 5 bases and J by 3 bases, and 14 bases separated the two germline ends. The germline V gene has CDR1 MDHEN and CDR2 SYDVKM. The CDR3 nucleotides are TGTGCCAGCAGTATGGGGATCGGAAGCTACGAGCAGTACTTC. The encoded protein is CASSMGIGSYEQYF.

The chain recombines TRBV19 with TRBJ2-2, with TRBD1 matching 12 bases. This CDR3 is built from 16 residues. The V and J ends lost 5 bases and 6 bases, in that order; junction bases with no gene match: 7. CDR1 LNHDA and CDR2 SQIVND come from the germline V gene (reference sequence). The CDR3 reads CASSPWDRGQSGELFF. CDR3 sequence (DNA): TGTGCCAGTAGTCCCTGGGACAGGGGGCAATCCGGGGAGCTGTTTTTT.

In DNA, the CDR3 is TGTGCCATCCGAGGAGGACCGACCTCACCCCTCCACTTT. Translated: CAIRGGPTSPLHF. The rearrangement joins TRBV7-9 to TRBJ1-6, with no clear D. V lost 10 bases and J lost 10, with 17 bases in between. Germline assignment: CDR1 SEHNR and CDR2 FQNEAQ (reference sequence). CDR3 size: 13 residues. Full variable domain (outside the CDR3, taken from reference TRBV7-9 and TRBJ1-6): DTGVSQNPRHKITKRGQNVTFRCDPISEHNRLYWYRQTLGQGPEFLTYFQNEAQLEKSRLLSDRFSAERPKGSFSTLEIQRTEQGDSAMYLCAIRGGPTSPLHFGNGTRLTVT.

This sequence joins TRBV5-6 and TRBJ2-3; no definite D call. V was clipped by 3 bases and J by 4 bases, with 9 bases between them. Germline CDR1 and CDR2: SGHDT and YYEEEE. The CDR3 length is 13 residues. CDR3 in amino acids: CASSSKRSDTQYF. The DNA for the CDR3 is TGTGCCAGCAGCTCGAAACGCTCAGATACGCAGTATTTT.

The chain has TRBV10-3 and TRBJ2-1, with D possibly being TRBD2 (6 bases). The CDR3 loop spans 12 amino acids. CDR1 and CDR2 (germline): ENHRY, SYGVKD. The V and J ends lost 6 bases and 9 bases respectively, with 12 bases between them. In DNA, the CDR3 is TGTGCCATCAGGGCGACTAGTGGTGAGCAGTTCTTC. Protein sequence: CAIRATSGEQFF.

This chain links TRBV5-4 with TRBJ2-5; TRBD1 is a possible D gene (6 bases). The DNA end favors TRBJ2-7, so the J call may be wrong. From germline, CDR1 is SGHNT and CDR2 YYREEE (reference sequence). The CDR3 is 12 residues long. The CDR3 loop is CASSVDSYEQYF. As DNA, the CDR3 is TGTGCCAGCAGCGTGGACAGCTACGAGCAGTACTTC.

V is TRBV5-1 and J is TRBJ1-6, with 7 positions matching TRBD1. The CDR3 extends over 15 amino acids. Germline CDR1 and CDR2: SGHRS and YFSETQ. V shed 7 bases and J 4 bases; nucleotides not matched to a gene: 8. The CDR3 here is CASGKTGDYNSPLHF. The CDR3 region has the DNA TGCGCCAGCGGGAAAACAGGGGATTATAATTCACCCCTCCACTTT. Supplemented by reference TRBV5-1 and TRBJ1-6, the full variable domain reads KAGVTQTPRYLIKTRGQQVTLSCSPISGHRSVSWYQQTPGQGLQFLFEYFSETQRNKGNFPGRFSGRQFSNSRSEMNVSTLELGDSALYLCASGKTGDYNSPLHFGNGTRLTVT.

This chain links TRBV27 with TRBJ2-1, with TRBD2 identical over 11 bases. The germline CDR1 and CDR2 sequences are MNHEY and SMNVEV (reference sequence). The CDR3 totals 14 residues. V lost 6 bases, J lost 9 bases, and 7 bases stayed unmatched. The CDR3 protein is CASSILAGDPEQFF. The CDR3 nucleotides are TGTGCCAGCAGCATACTAGCGGGAGACCCTGAGCAGTTCTTC.

With regard to this clone: A junction boundary mismatches the germline segment, possibly from a read error. CDR3 nucleotide sequence: TGTGCCAGCAGCTTAGGGTACTCCTACGAGCAGTACTTC. Amino acid sequence: CASSLGYSYEQYF. The chain recombines TRBV5-1 with TRBJ2-7, with unresolved D. The CDR3 has 13 amino acids. Germline V gives CDR1 SGHRS, CDR2 YFSETQ.

This clone was recorded only once. This chain joins TRBV5-1 and TRBJ2-7; possible D gene TRBD2, 5 bases. Germline loops: CDR1 SGHRS, CDR2 YFSETQ. Trimming cost V 3 bases and J 5 bases, with 15 bases left between them. The CDR3 spans 14 residues. For the CDR3, the DNA is TGCGCCAGCAGCTGGAGGTCGGGGAAAAACGAGCAGTACTTC. Its translation: CASSWRSGKNEQYF.

The CDR3 nucleotides are TGTGCCAGCAGCTCTCGGGACTCCCGGGAGCAGTACTTC. Translated: CASSSRDSREQYF. The chain links TRBV27 to TRBJ2-7, with D possibly matching TRBD2 (6 bases). The CDR3 contains 13 residues. Trimming cost V 6 bases and J 7 bases, with 16 bases left between them. The germline V gene has CDR1 MNHEY and CDR2 SMNVEV (reference sequence).

J is TRBJ2-4 and V is TRBV4-1; D is ambiguous. The CDR3 runs to 16 residues. CDR1 is MGHRA, CDR2 YSYEKL, per germline. V was pared by 0 bases and J by 1 base, with 10 bases between. CDR3 loop: CASSQDRSSAKNIQYF. CDR3 bases: TGCGCCAGCAGCCAAGATCGGTCCAGTGCCAAAAACATTCAGTACTTC.

The chain carries TRBV5-1 and TRBJ2-3; a weak D match, TRBD2 (5 bases). The CDR3 consists of 14 residues. Germline V gene sequence: CDR1 SGHRS, CDR2 YFSETQ. V lost 1 base and J lost 3, with 9 bases in between. CDR3 in DNA: TGCGCCAGCAGCTTGACTAGTATTACAGATACGCAGTATTTT. This codes for CASSLTSITDTQYF.

The CDR3 is CASSWDPGVGTEAFF. For the CDR3, the DNA is TGTGCCAGCAGTTGGGACCCAGGGGTAGGGACTGAAGCTTTCTTT. The chain is built from TRBV6-5 and TRBJ1-1; D is perhaps TRBD1 (6 bases). Deletions cut 4 bases from V and 5 bases from J, with 17 bases between. Germline V lookup: CDR1 MNHEY, CDR2 SVGAGI. The CDR3 length is 15 residues.

V gene TRBV2 combines with J gene TRBJ2-5; D call uncertain. The germline CDR1 and CDR2 sequences are SNHLY and FYNNEI. Trimming pared 6 bases from V and 5 bases from J, leaving 16 bases between. The CDR3 extends over 14 amino acids. CDR3 nucleotides: TGTGCCAGCAGGAATTCAAGGACGACGGAGACCCAGTACTTC. Encoded protein: CASRNSRTTETQYF.

This clone was seen only a few times. The same CDR3 is also encoded by other DNA sequences in this sample. The chain combines TRBV4-1 with TRBJ2-2, with 11 bases that match TRBD2. Germline V gene sequence: CDR1 MGHRA, CDR2 YSYEKL. The trim removed 2 bases at V and 7 bases at J, leaving 9 bases unmatched. CDR3 length equals 17 residues. CDR3 bases: TGCGCCAGCAGCCAAAGAGGTAGCGGGAGGGCCCACGGGGAGCTGTTTTTT. Its translation: CASSQRGSGRAHGELFF.